What follows are 6 T cell receptor beta chains derived from one specimen sequenced in a study of response to subunit inactivated influenza vaccine. A single record per CDR3 protein comes from TCRdb applying MiXCR to the RT-PCR reads. The table has about 570,000 distinct CDR3 sequences, about 11% seen once; the top ten hold around 10%. These same records also appear under a second study, on T cells expressing NK-cell markers. Turning to that study: UMI-tagged 5'RACE template switching yielded the TCR beta cDNA.

Sequencing used PBMCs from blood, obtained on the day of vaccination. These receptors originate from a man aged 45-60 years who received an inactivated influenza vaccine.

This clonotype showed up many times. The chain couples TRBV5-1 to TRBJ2-3, with D perhaps TRBD2 (6 bases). This CDR3 is built from 16 residues. Trimming shortened V by 4 bases and J by 1 base, and 16 bases separated the two germline ends. CDR1 SGHRS and CDR2 YFSETQ come from the germline V gene. The CDR3 loop is CASSQGTSSRTDTQYF. CDR3 DNA sequence: TGCGCCAGCAGCCAAGGGACTTCTTCCCGCACAGATACGCAGTATTTT. Combining the CDR3 with reference TRBV5-1 and TRBJ2-3 gives the whole variable domain KAGVTQTPRYLIKTRGQQVTLSCSPISGHRSVSWYQQTPGQGLQFLFEYFSETQRNKGNFPGRFSGRQFSNSRSEMNVSTLELGDSALYLCASSQGTSSRTDTQYFGPGTRLTVL.

V and J are TRBV20-1 and TRBJ2-7, with 7 bases aligning to TRBD1. Germline V gene lookup returns CDR1 DFQATT and CDR2 SNEGSKA (reference sequence). The CDR3 extends over 13 amino acids. Losses at the gene ends were 2 bases for V and 3 bases for J; bases not matched to a gene: 4. The CDR3 sequence: CSARPGTDYEQYF. Written as DNA, the CDR3 is TGCAGTGCTAGACCCGGGACAGACTACGAGCAGTACTTC.

This clonotype appeared a few times. V gene TRBV7-8 combines with J gene TRBJ2-7; 7 bases fit TRBD1. V dropped 5 bases and J dropped 0; count of bases not matched to a gene: 7. Per the germline V gene, CDR1 is SGHVS and CDR2 is FQNEAQ. CDR3 length equals 15 residues. The CDR3 DNA is TGTGCCAGCAGCCCCCACGGGGACAGCTCCTACGAGCAGTACTTC. It translates to CASSPHGDSSYEQYF.

This clonotype has only a few counts. This rearrangement joins TRBV15 to TRBJ1-5; 9 bases fit TRBD1. The CDR3 extends over 17 amino acids. CDR1 and CDR2 from the germline V gene are LNHNV and YYDKDF (reference sequence). The junction had 7 bases not matched to a gene; V was cut back by 0 bases and J by 4 bases. The DNA for the CDR3 is TGTGCCACCAGCAGAGATCTGGGGACAGGGCTAAATCAGCCCCAGCATTTT. Its translation: CATSRDLGTGLNQPQHF. The whole variable domain, remainder taken from reference TRBV15 and TRBJ1-5, is DAMVIQNPRYQVTQFGKPVTLSCSQTLNHNVMYWYQQKSSQAPKLLFHYYDKDFNNEADTPDNFQSRRPNTSFCFLDIRSPGLGDTAMYLCATSRDLGTGLNQPQHFGDGTRLSIL.

This clonotype was counted ten times or more. V gene TRBV20-1 combines with J gene TRBJ2-3; D uncertain. The CDR3 is 14 amino acids. The germline V gene encodes CDR1 DFQATT and CDR2 SNEGSKA (reference sequence). Trimming removed 0 bases from V and 2 bases from J, with 9 bases in between. CDR3 protein: CSAREGSLTDTQYF. The CDR3 DNA is TGCAGTGCTAGAGAAGGTTCCCTCACAGATACGCAGTATTTT.

The chain employs TRBV15 and TRBJ1-4; D not resolved. The CDR3 loop spans 16 amino acids. Germline V lookup: CDR1 LNHNV, CDR2 YYDKDF (reference sequence). The V end lost 0 bases, the J end lost 0 bases, and 8 bases lay between the germline ends. The CDR3 protein is CATSRDRAATNEKLFF. The DNA for the CDR3 is TGTGCCACCAGCAGAGATAGGGCAGCAACTAATGAAAAACTGTTTTTT.